Below, 21 T cell receptor beta chains from the same sample are listed, as sequenced in a study of neoadjuvant nivolumab and ipilimumab in lung cancer. Profiled with immunoSEQ multiplex PCR; TCRdb holds only in-frame clones, not every one. This table has 40,000 to 60,000 clones, roughly 90% appearing once. The specimen comprised blood, sampled before neoadjuvant nivolumab, alone or with ipilimumab. These receptors came from an adult with non-small cell lung cancer. Some clones in this sample may be carry-over from other donors' samples.

The chain combines TRBV25-1 with TRBJ2-1; D is ambiguous. Germline V gene sequence: CDR1 MGHDK, CDR2 SYGVNS. The CDR3 is 11 amino acids. V lost 10 bases and J 3 bases, leaving 7 bases between the germline ends. CDR3 in amino acids: CATQDYNEQFF. The CDR3 coding sequence is TGTGCCACCCAGGACTACAATGAGCAGTTCTTC.

The chain uses TRBV6-6 and TRBJ2-1, with D possibly TRBD1 on 5 matching bases. The V end lost 5 bases, the J end lost 6 bases, and 14 bases lay between the germline ends. Germline values: CDR1 MNHNY, CDR2 SVGAGI (reference sequence). The CDR3 runs to 14 residues. CDR3 sequence: CASSQTALVNEQFF. The CDR3 region has the DNA TGTGCCAGCAGTCAGACAGCTTTGGTCAATGAGCAGTTCTTC.

The chain links TRBV18 to TRBJ2-1, with D perhaps TRBD1 (6 bases). The germline V gene has CDR1 KGHSH and CDR2 LQKENI. V was clipped by 1 base and J by 5 bases, with 12 bases between them. This CDR3 contains 15 residues. The CDR3 nucleotides are TGTGCCAGCTCACCACGTCTGGGGGCCAACAATGAGCAGTTCTTC. Amino acid sequence: CASSPRLGANNEQFF.

CDR3 nucleotide sequence: TGTGCCAGCAGCCCGACACCGGCAACTAATGAAAAACTGTTTTTT. Protein sequence: CASSPTPATNEKLFF. V and J are TRBV7-2 and TRBJ1-4; D call uncertain. The V and J ends lost 5 bases and 0 bases respectively, with 10 bases between them. The CDR3 covers 15 residues. Germline assignment: CDR1 SGHTA and CDR2 FQGNSA.

Only one count was recorded for this clone. V gene TRBV5-1 combines with J gene TRBJ1-1, with no clear D. Trimming shortened V by 4 bases and J by 1 base, and 11 bases separated the two germline ends. The CDR3 runs 14 residues. The V gene's germline CDR1 is SGHRS and CDR2 YFSETQ. As DNA, the CDR3 is TGCGCCAGCAGCCCAAGGACGGCGAACACTGAAGCTTTCTTT. It is translated as CASSPRTANTEAFF.

The chain uses TRBV10-3 and TRBJ2-1, with D unclear. Germline values: CDR1 ENHRY, CDR2 SYGVKD. The CDR3 extends over 14 amino acids. V was pared by 11 bases and J by 4 bases, with 18 bases between. Written as DNA, the CDR3 is TGTGCCCCAGTCTTCCATCCGCGTTACAATGAGCAGTTCTTC. It yields the protein CAPVFHPRYNEQFF.

The chain has TRBV12-5 and TRBJ1-2; 9 nucleotides align to TRBD1. The CDR3 runs to 14 residues. The germline V gene encodes CDR1 LGHNT and CDR2 FRNRAP. The ends lost 1 base at V and 7 bases at J; junction bases unmatched: 4. CDR3 sequence reads: CASGLGDRVLGYTF. The CDR3 DNA follows: TGTGCTAGTGGTTTGGGGGACAGGGTCCTTGGCTACACCTTC.

This rearrangement joins TRBV20-1 to TRBJ2-7, with unresolved D. This CDR3 comprises 11 residues. V lost 1 base and J lost 3, with 4 bases in between. Per germline, CDR1 DFQATT and CDR2 SNEGSKA (reference sequence). For the CDR3, the DNA is TGCAGTGCTAGAGGGGGCTACGAGCAGTACTTC. Protein: CSARGGYEQYF.

The chain employs TRBV19 and TRBJ2-1; 12 bases are a match to TRBD2. Germline CDR1 is LNHDA and CDR2 is SQIVND (reference sequence). Trimming took 1 base from V and 6 from J; bases not matched to a gene: 7. The CDR3 covers 17 residues. The DNA of the CDR3 is TGTGCCAGTAGTATAGCCTACGTGACTAGCGGGAGCAATGAGCAGTTCTTC. It specifies CASSIAYVTSGSNEQFF.

The genes are TRBV6-5 and TRBJ2-3; 9 nucleotides agree with TRBD2. The germline gives CDR1 MNHEY, CDR2 SVGAGI. The CDR3 extends over 16 amino acids. V lost 2 bases and J lost 5; bases outside the gene matches: 8. The DNA for the CDR3 is TGTGCCAGCAGTTACGATGCGGGAGGGCTAGGAGATACGCAGTATTTT. Amino acid sequence: CASSYDAGGLGDTQYF.

This clone was seen only a few times. Other nucleotide sequences from this sample produce the same CDR3. The V gene is TRBV20-1, the J gene TRBJ1-1; D gene ambiguous. Germline CDR1 is DFQATT and CDR2 is SNEGSKA (reference sequence). Trimming pared 1 base from V and 5 bases from J, leaving 5 bases between. The CDR3 totals 11 residues. The CDR3 is CSARGATEAFF. The CDR3 nucleotides read TGCAGTGCTAGAGGGGCGACTGAAGCTTTCTTT.

This clone was detected once. This chain connects TRBV5-1 to TRBJ2-2; TRBD1 matches at 9 bases. Germline-derived CDR1 and CDR2 are SGHRS and YFSETQ. This CDR3 is built from 14 residues. Trimming removed 3 bases from V and 5 bases from J; junction bases left unmatched: 2. The CDR3 is CASSWDRATGELFF. The DNA of the CDR3 is TGCGCCAGCAGCTGGGACAGGGCGACCGGGGAGCTGTTTTTT.

This chain uses TRBV5-5 with TRBJ2-7, with TRBD2 matching 7 bases. Germline CDR1 is SGHKS and CDR2 is YYEKEE (reference sequence). The V gene end was trimmed by 2 bases and the J gene end by 2 bases; junction bases not matched to a gene: 7. CDR3 size: 15 residues. The CDR3 sequence: CASSFKAGKTYEQYF. The CDR3 DNA reads as TGTGCCAGCAGCTTTAAAGCGGGAAAAACCTACGAGCAGTACTTC.

The chain has TRBV5-4 and TRBJ2-1; D not certain. The CDR3 extends over 15 amino acids. Looked up from germline, CDR1 is SGHNT and CDR2 is YYREEE (reference sequence). V lost 4 bases to trimming and J lost 7 bases, with 18 bases between them. The CDR3: CASSHPAPMGNEQFF. CDR3 bases: TGTGCCAGCAGCCACCCGGCGCCTATGGGGAATGAGCAGTTCTTC.

The gene calls are TRBV4-3 and TRBJ2-3; no definite D call. The CDR3 spans 16 residues. Looked up from germline, CDR1 is LGHNA and CDR2 is YSLEER. With 0 bases removed from V and 1 base from J, the gap between germline ends came to 11 bases. The CDR3 loop is CASSQEGRPRTDTQYF. For the CDR3, the DNA is TGCGCCAGCAGCCAAGAAGGCCGCCCTCGCACAGATACGCAGTATTTT.

The chain has TRBV5-5 and TRBJ2-7, with D perhaps given as TRBD1 or TRBD2 (6 bases each). Germline V gives CDR1 SGHKS, CDR2 YYEKEE (reference sequence). This CDR3 has 15 residues. Trimming took off 0 bases at V and 0 bases at J, with 10 bases between the two ends. CDR3 loop: CASSLAGGLSYEQYF. DNA of the CDR3: TGTGCCAGCAGCTTGGCCGGGGGCCTCTCCTACGAGCAGTACTTC.

The chain joins TRBV5-3 to TRBJ2-7; weak D call: TRBD2 (5 bases). TRBV5-3 is reported as an ORF; its role is uncertain. The germline V and J ends were trimmed by 10 bases and 4 bases, with 18 bases remaining between them. The CDR3 sequence is 13 residues long. The CDR3 nucleotides read TGTGCCCTAGCTGCCTGTGCCGGATACGAGCAGTACTTC. It yields the protein CALAACAGYEQYF.

The chain couples TRBV15 to TRBJ2-3; 9 bases match TRBD2. The CDR3 runs to 13 residues. V lost 8 bases and J lost 1; bases outside the gene matches: 1. Germline-derived CDR1 and CDR2 are LNHNV and YYDKDF (reference sequence). The CDR3 region is CATRTSGTDTQYF. The CDR3 DNA reads TGTGCCACCCGGACTAGCGGCACAGATACGCAGTATTTT.

The V call is TRBV30, the J call TRBJ2-3; TRBD2 aligns across 9 bases. This CDR3 has 14 amino acids. CDR1 is GTSNPN and CDR2 is SVGIG in the germline V gene (reference sequence). The trim removed 4 bases at V and 4 bases at J, leaving 6 bases unmatched. The CDR3 DNA reads as TGTGCCTGGAATAGCGGGAGTAGGGCAGATACGCAGTATTTT. Amino acids: CAWNSGSRADTQYF. The whole variable domain, filled in from reference TRBV30 and TRBJ2-3, reads SQTIHQWPATLVQPVGSPLSLECTVEGTSNPNLYWYRQAAGRGLQLLFYSVGIGQISSEVPQNLSASRPQDRQFILSSKKLLLSDSGFYLCAWNSGSRADTQYFGPGTRLTVL.

The chain links TRBV5-1 to TRBJ1-4; D remains ambiguous. Per germline, CDR1 SGHRS and CDR2 YFSETQ. The CDR3 is made up of 16 amino acids. Trimming took 5 bases from V and 5 from J, leaving 19 bases between them. In DNA, the CDR3 is TGCGCCAGCAGGAATCCAACCGGACGTGAGAATGAAAAACTGTTTTTT. Protein product: CASRNPTGRENEKLFF.

The gene calls are TRBV7-9 and TRBJ1-2; TRBD1 is a possible D gene (6 bases). Trimming took 1 base from V and 2 from J, leaving 11 bases between them. Germline assignment: CDR1 SEHNR and CDR2 FQNEAQ (reference sequence). There are 15 residues in the CDR3. CDR3: CASSLGRGENYGYTF. The CDR3 region has the DNA TGTGCCAGCAGCTTAGGCAGGGGTGAAAACTATGGCTACACCTTC.